A selection of T cell receptor beta chains follows, all from one sample in a study of shared T cell receptors in the human thymus. Profiling relied on immunoSEQ multiplex PCR, and the TCRdb table lists in-frame clones only, not all of them. The sample shows 700,000 to 750,000 clones, 70% to 90% of them seen only once. The sample also formed part of further work on human thymus T cells.

Source material: thymocytes. Source of these receptors: a girl under three years old with a congenital heart defect. The CDR3 runs from the conserved cysteine through the conserved F or W. A D gene is named only where the DNA matches it firmly. Where a row states a size, it is once, few, many or the class of an expanded clone; other rows omit it.

>-|TRBV7-3|TRBD1|TRBJ1-1
CASSHLPGQPKNTEAFF
TGTGCCAGCAGCCACCTTCCGGGACAGCCTAAGAACACTGAAGCTTTCTTT
>-|TRBV5-1|-|TRBJ2-7
CASSLEIGSRALPYEQYF
TGCGCCAGCAGCTTGGAAATTGGGAGCCGGGCCCTTCCCTACGAGCAGTACTTC
>-|TRBV7-9|-|TRBJ1-2
CASSSGLKNYGYTF
TGTGCCAGCAGCTCCGGTCTTAAGAACTATGGCTACACCTTC
>-|TRBV6-1|TRBD1|TRBJ1-5
CAGSGQVNNQPQHF
TGTGCCGGCTCAGGACAGGTCAACAATCAGCCCCAGCATTTT
>-|TRBV7-9|-|TRBJ1-5
CASSLRGPQHF
TGTGCCAGCAGCCTTCGGGGGCCCCAGCATTTT
>once|TRBV2|-|TRBJ2-5
CASSDTRQETQYF
TGTGCCAGCAGTGATACTCGACAAGAGACCCAGTACTTC
>few|TRBV27|TRBD2|TRBJ2-2
CASSPPGLAGRNTGELFF
TGTGCCAGCAGTCCACCGGGACTAGCGGGGCGGAACACCGGGGAGCTGTTTTTT
>-|TRBV27|TRBD1|TRBJ1-2
CASSVTGGRGSYTF
TGTGCCAGCAGTGTGACAGGGGGCCGTGGGAGCTACACCTTC
>-|TRBV19|-|TRBJ2-3
CASRPRWGATADTQYF
TGTGCCAGTAGACCTCGGTGGGGAGCCACAGCAGATACGCAGTATTTT
>-|TRBV6-5|-|TRBJ1-4
CASRPRGNEKLFF
TGTGCCAGCAGACCCAGGGGTAATGAAAAACTGTTTTTT
>few|TRBV19|-|TRBJ2-4
CASSPAGSRTPRLDIQYF
TGTGCCAGTAGCCCCGCGGGGTCGCGAACCCCGCGTCTGGACATTCAGTACTTC
>-|TRBV5-1|-|TRBJ1-3
CASSLNPGAPPGNTIYF
TGCGCCAGCAGCCTAAACCCAGGGGCGCCGCCCGGAAACACCATATATTTT
>-|TRBV10-3|TRBD1|TRBJ1-1
CAISESRDRLYTEAFF
TGTGCCATCAGTGAGTCCCGGGACAGGCTATACACTGAAGCTTTCTTT
>-|TRBV30|TRBD1|TRBJ1-5
CAWSPTGTGDQPQHF
TGTGCCTGGAGCCCAACCGGGACAGGGGATCAGCCCCAGCATTTT
>few|TRBV19|TRBD2|TRBJ2-3
CASSTQLAVASTDTQYF
TGTGCCAGTAGTACCCAGCTAGCGGTCGCTAGCACAGATACGCAGTATTTT
>-|TRBV20-1|-|TRBJ1-1
CSARWRTEAFF
TGCAGTGCTAGATGGAGGACTGAAGCTTTCTTT
>-|TRBV10-3|-|TRBJ1-1
CAIREFNARDTEAFF
TGTGCCATCAGAGAATTCAACGCGAGGGACACTGAAGCTTTCTTT
>once|TRBV9|-|TRBJ1-1
CASSEQGAGTEAFF
TGTGCCAGCAGTGAACAGGGCGCCGGGACTGAAGCTTTCTTT
>-|TRBV19|TRBD2|TRBJ2-7
CASSVRGVDYEQYF
TGTGCCAGCTCGGTGCGGGGGGTTGACTACGAGCAGTACTTC
>-|TRBV14|TRBD1|TRBJ2-7
CASSLDKDRAEDEQYF
TGTGCCAGCAGCCTTGATAAGGACAGGGCTGAGGACGAGCAGTACTTC
>-|TRBV5-4|TRBD2|TRBJ2-3
CATLTSGYSDTQYF
TGTGCCACCTTGACTAGCGGATACTCAGATACGCAGTATTTT
>-|TRBV19|-|TRBJ1-1
CASSLTGGEAFF
TGTGCCAGTAGTCTGACAGGTGGGGAAGCTTTCTTT
>-|TRBV4-1|TRBD1|TRBJ2-4
CASTPRSIQGQAKNIQYF
TGCGCCAGCACCCCACGGAGTATACAGGGGCAGGCCAAAAACATTCAGTACTTC
>-|TRBV15|TRBD1|TRBJ1-3
CATTVGQGPLSGNTIYF
TGTGCCACCACCGTGGGACAGGGGCCCCTCTCTGGAAACACCATATATTTT
>once|TRBV27|TRBD1|TRBJ1-1
CASSPGGATQEAFF
TGTGCCAGCAGCCCAGGGGGCGCAACCCAAGAAGCTTTCTTT
>-|TRBV28|-|TRBJ1-1
CASSLSLRGLNTEAFF
TGTGCCAGCAGTTTATCCCTTAGAGGGTTGAACACTGAAGCTTTCTTT
>-|TRBV6-5|TRBD2|TRBJ2-1
CASSYLGRGGRNEQFF
TGTGCCAGCAGTTACCTTGGGCGGGGGGGCCGGAATGAGCAGTTCTTC
>-|TRBV27|TRBD1|TRBJ2-1
CASSPFRDRGNNEQFF
TGTGCCAGCAGCCCATTCCGGGACAGGGGGAACAATGAGCAGTTCTTC
>-|TRBV7-6|-|TRBJ2-2
CASSLRSPDTGELFF
TGTGCCAGCAGCTTAAGAAGTCCGGACACCGGGGAGCTGTTTTTT
>-|TRBV4-1|-|TRBJ2-1
CASSQARALTSSYNEQFF
TGCGCCAGCAGCCAAGCTAGGGCCCTTACTAGCTCCTACAATGAGCAGTTCTTC
>-|TRBV7-3|-|TRBJ2-7
CASSPVIAGEQYF
TGTGCCAGCAGCCCTGTGATAGCCGGAGAGCAGTACTTC